A selection of T cell receptor beta chains follows, all from one sample in a study of cytomegalovirus exposure and HLA in healthy donors. Here immunoSEQ multiplex PCR was the method, and the copy in TCRdb shows in-frame clones only, minus some. The sample totals 150,000 to 200,000 clones; its top ten clones hold 1% to 1.5%. The specimen sequenced was PBMCs. The receptors originated from a woman aged 60 to 75 in good health and CMV-seronegative. The CDR3 runs from the conserved cysteine through the conserved F or W. D genes are given only for firm matches.

>TRBJ2-7|TRBV6-5|TRBD1
CASSYRDRVQEQYF
TGTGCCAGCAGTTACCGGGACAGGGTTCAGGAGCAGTACTTC
>TRBJ2-2|TRBV7-3|TRBD2
CASSPKAGEIAGELFF
TGTGCCAGCAGCCCCAAGGCGGGGGAGATCGCCGGGGAGCTGTTTTTT
>TRBJ1-3|TRBV5-1|TRBD1
CASSLGTGSTGNTIYF
TGCGCCAGCAGCTTGGGGACAGGGTCCACTGGAAACACCATATATTTT
>TRBJ2-1|TRBV6-1|TRBD2
CASSEVAVAGVRSYNEQFF
TGTGCCAGCAGTGAAGTGGCGGTAGCGGGGGTCCGCTCCTACAATGAGCAGTTCTTC
>TRBJ1-1|TRBV11-1|NA
CASSLMGSSEAFF
TGTGCCAGCAGCTTAATGGGTAGCTCTGAAGCTTTCTTT
>TRBJ2-3|TRBV29-1|NA
CSVPGRPDTQYF
TGCAGCGTCCCAGGTCGTCCAGATACGCAGTATTTT
>TRBJ2-7|TRBV2|NA
CASGGVRGYYEQYF
TGTGCCAGCGGAGGAGTTAGAGGGTACTACGAGCAGTACTTC
>TRBJ2-1|TRBV11-3|NA
CASSLGAIAGEQFF
TGTGCCAGCAGCTTAGGTGCTATAGCTGGTGAGCAGTTCTTC
>TRBJ1-1|TRBV7-3|NA
CASSLNGQGGTEAFF
TGTGCCAGCAGCTTAAACGGGCAGGGAGGCACTGAAGCTTTCTTT
>TRBJ1-5|TRBV4-1|NA
CASSQGWQVDQPQHF
TGCGCCAGCAGCCAAGGGTGGCAGGTTGATCAGCCCCAGCATTTT
>TRBJ2-7|TRBV19|TRBD1
CASSNRDRGSYEQYF
TGTGCCAGTAGTAACCGGGACAGGGGTTCCTACGAGCAGTACTTC
>TRBJ2-7|TRBV27|TRBD1
CASSSPTGGTYEQYF
TGTGCCAGCAGCAGCCCGACAGGGGGCACCTACGAGCAGTACTTC
>TRBJ2-7|TRBV5-4|TRBD1
CASSSGQASFYEQYF
TGTGCCAGCAGCTCCGGACAGGCGAGCTTCTACGAGCAGTACTTC
>TRBJ1-1|TRBV6-6|NA
CAIGGNTEAFF
TGTGCCATCGGGGGGAACACTGAAGCTTTCTTT
>TRBJ2-1|TRBV15|TRBD1
CATSREGTGQFF
TGTGCCACCAGCAGAGAGGGGACAGGGCAGTTCTTC
>TRBJ1-1|TRBV11-2|NA
CASSSPTRGAEAFF
TGTGCCAGCAGCTCCCCAACCAGGGGAGCTGAAGCTTTCTTT
>TRBJ1-4|TRBV4-3|TRBD1
CASSQGTGGAFRANEKLFF
TGCGCCAGCAGCCAGGGGACAGGGGGCGCCTTTAGAGCTAATGAAAAACTGTTTTTT
>TRBJ1-5|TRBV10-3|NA
CAISDNRDNQPQHF
TGTGCCATCAGTGACAACAGGGACAATCAGCCCCAGCATTTT